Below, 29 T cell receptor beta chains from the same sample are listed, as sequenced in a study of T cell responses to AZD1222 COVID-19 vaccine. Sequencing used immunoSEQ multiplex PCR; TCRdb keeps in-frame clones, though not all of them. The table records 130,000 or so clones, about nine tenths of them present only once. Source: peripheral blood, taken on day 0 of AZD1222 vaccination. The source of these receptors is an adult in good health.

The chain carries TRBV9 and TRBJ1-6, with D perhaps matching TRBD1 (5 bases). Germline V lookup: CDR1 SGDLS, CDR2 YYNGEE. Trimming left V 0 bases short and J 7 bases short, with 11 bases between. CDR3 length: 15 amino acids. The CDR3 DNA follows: TGTGCCAGCAGCGTAGATGGGGGGAAAAATTCACCCCTCCACTTT. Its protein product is CASSVDGGKNSPLHF.

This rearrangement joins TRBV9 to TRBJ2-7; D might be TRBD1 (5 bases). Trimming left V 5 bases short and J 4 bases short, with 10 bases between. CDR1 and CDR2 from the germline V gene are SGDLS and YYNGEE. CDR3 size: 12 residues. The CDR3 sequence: CASSSTGYEQYF. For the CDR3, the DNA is TGTGCCAGCAGTTCTACAGGATACGAGCAGTACTTC.

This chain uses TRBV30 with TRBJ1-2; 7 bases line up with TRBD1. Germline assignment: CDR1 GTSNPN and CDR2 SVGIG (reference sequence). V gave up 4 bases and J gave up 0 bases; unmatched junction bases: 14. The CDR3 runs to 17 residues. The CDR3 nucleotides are TGTGCCTGGAAAAACCCGGGACAGCACAACCCTAACTATGGCTACACCTTC. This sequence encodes CAWKNPGQHNPNYGYTF.

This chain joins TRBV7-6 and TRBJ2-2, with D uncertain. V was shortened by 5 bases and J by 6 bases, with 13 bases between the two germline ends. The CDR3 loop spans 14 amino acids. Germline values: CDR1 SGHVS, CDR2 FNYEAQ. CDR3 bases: TGTGCCAGCAGCACGTTTGCGAGTCCCGGGGAGCTGTTTTTT. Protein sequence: CASSTFASPGELFF.

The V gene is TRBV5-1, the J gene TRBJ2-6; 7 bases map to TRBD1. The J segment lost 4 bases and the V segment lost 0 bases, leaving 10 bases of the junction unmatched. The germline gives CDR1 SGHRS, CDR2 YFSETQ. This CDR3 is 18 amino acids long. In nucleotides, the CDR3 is TGCGCCAGCAGCTTGGGGCCTCCAGACAGGGCAGGGGCCAACGTCCTGACTTTC. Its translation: CASSLGPPDRAGANVLTF.

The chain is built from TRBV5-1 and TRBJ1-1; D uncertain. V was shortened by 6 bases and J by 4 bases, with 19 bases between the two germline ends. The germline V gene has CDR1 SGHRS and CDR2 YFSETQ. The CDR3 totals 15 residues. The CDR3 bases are TGCGCCAGCACCTCCTACCTCCTTGAAGCCACTGAAGCTTTCTTT. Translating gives CASTSYLLEATEAFF. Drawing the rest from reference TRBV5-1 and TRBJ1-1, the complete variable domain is KAGVTQTPRYLIKTRGQQVTLSCSPISGHRSVSWYQQTPGQGLQFLFEYFSETQRNKGNFPGRFSGRQFSNSRSEMNVSTLELGDSALYLCASTSYLLEATEAFFGQGTRLTVV.

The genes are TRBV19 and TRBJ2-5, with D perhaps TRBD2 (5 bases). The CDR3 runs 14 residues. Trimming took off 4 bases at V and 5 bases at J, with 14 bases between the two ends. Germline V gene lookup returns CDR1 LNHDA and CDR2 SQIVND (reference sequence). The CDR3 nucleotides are TGTGCCAGTAGTAATGCGTTCACGGGGGAGACCCAGTACTTC. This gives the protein CASSNAFTGETQYF. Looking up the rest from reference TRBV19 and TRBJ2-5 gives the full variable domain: DGGITQSPKYLFRKEGQNVTLSCEQNLNHDAMYWYRQDPGQGLRLIYYSQIVNDFQKGDIAEGYSVSREKKESFPLTVTSAQKNPTAFYLCASSNAFTGETQYFGPGTRLLVL.

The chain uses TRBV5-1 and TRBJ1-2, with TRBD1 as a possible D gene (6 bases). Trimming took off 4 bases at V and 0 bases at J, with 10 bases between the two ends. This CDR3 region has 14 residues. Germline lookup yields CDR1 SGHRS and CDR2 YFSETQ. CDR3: CASSPTGANYGYTF. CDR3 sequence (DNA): TGCGCCAGCAGCCCGACAGGAGCTAACTATGGCTACACCTTC.

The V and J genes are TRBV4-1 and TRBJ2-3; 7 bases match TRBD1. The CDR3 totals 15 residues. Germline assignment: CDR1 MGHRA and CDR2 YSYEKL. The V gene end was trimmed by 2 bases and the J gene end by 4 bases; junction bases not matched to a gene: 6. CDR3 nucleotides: TGCGCCAGCAGCCAAACCGGGACAGTCGCAGATACGCAGTATTTT. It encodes CASSQTGTVADTQYF.

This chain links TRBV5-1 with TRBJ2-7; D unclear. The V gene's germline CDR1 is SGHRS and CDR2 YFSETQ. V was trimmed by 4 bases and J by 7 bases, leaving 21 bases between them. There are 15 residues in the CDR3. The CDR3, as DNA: TGCGCCAGCAGCCCGGACCCCTCTAGGGTGGGGGAGCAGTACTTC. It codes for CASSPDPSRVGEQYF.

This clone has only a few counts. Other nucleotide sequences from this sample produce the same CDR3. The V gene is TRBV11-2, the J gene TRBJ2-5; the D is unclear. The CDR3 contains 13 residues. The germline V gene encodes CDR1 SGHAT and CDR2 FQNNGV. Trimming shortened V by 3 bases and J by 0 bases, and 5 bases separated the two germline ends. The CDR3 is CASSFSHQETQYF. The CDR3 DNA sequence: TGTGCCAGCAGCTTCTCCCACCAAGAGACCCAGTACTTC. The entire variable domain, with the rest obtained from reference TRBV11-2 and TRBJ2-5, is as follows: EAGVAQSPRYKIIEKRQSVAFWCNPISGHATLYWYQQILGQGPKLLIQFQNNGVVDDSQLPKDRFSAERLKGVDSTLKIQPAKLEDSAVYLCASSFSHQETQYFGPGTRLLVL.

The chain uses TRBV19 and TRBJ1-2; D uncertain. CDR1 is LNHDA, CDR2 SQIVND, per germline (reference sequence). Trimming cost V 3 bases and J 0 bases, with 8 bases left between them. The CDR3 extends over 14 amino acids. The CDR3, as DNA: TGTGCCAGTAGTATCTGGGCCTCTAACTATGGCTACACCTTC. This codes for CASSIWASNYGYTF. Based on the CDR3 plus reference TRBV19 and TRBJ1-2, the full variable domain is DGGITQSPKYLFRKEGQNVTLSCEQNLNHDAMYWYRQDPGQGLRLIYYSQIVNDFQKGDIAEGYSVSREKKESFPLTVTSAQKNPTAFYLCASSIWASNYGYTFGSGTRLTVV.

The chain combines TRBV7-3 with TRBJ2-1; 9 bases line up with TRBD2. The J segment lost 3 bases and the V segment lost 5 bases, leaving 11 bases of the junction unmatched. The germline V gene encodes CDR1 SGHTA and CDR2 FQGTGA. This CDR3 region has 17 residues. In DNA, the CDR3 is TGTGCCAGCAGCCTCGTAGCGGGAGTGTTGGACTACAATGAGCAGTTCTTC. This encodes CASSLVAGVLDYNEQFF. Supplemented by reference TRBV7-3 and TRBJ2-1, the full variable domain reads GAGVSQTPSNKVTEKGKYVELRCDPISGHTALYWYRQSLGQGPEFLIYFQGTGAADDSGLPNDRFFAVRPEGSVSTLKIQRTERGDSAVYLCASSLVAGVLDYNEQFFGPGTRLTVL.

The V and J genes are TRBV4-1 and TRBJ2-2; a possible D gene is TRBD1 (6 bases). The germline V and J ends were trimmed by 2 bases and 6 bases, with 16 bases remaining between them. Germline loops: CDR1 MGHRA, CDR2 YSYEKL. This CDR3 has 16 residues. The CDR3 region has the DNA TGCGCCAGCAGCCAACTGAAAACAGGGTCCGCCGGGGAGCTGTTTTTT. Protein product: CASSQLKTGSAGELFF.

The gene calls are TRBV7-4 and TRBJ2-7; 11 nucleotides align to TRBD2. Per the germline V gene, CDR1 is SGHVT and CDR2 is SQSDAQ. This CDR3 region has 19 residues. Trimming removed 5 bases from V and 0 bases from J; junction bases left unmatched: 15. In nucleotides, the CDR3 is TGTGCCAGCAGCCGTAGACTAGCGGGGCGGATTGGGAGCTCCTACGAGCAGTACTTC. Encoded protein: CASSRRLAGRIGSSYEQYF.

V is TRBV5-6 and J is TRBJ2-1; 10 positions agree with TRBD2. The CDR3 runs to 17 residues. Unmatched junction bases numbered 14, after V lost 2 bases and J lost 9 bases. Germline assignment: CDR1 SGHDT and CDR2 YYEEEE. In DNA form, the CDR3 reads TGTGCCAGCAGCTTTAGGTCTAGCGGGAGCGGAAGAAGTGAGCAGTTCTTC. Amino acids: CASSFRSSGSGRSEQFF.

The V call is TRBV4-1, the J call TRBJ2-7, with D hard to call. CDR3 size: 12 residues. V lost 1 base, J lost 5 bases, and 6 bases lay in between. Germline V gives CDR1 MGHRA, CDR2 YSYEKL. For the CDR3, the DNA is TGCGCCAGCAGCCAAGTCACTAACGAGCAGTACTTC. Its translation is CASSQVTNEQYF.

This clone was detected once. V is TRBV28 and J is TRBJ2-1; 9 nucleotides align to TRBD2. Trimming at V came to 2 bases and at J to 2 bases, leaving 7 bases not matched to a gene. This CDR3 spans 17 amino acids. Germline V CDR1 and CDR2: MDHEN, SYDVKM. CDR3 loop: CASSLGRTSAAYNEQFF. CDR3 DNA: TGTGCCAGCAGTTTAGGGAGGACTAGCGCCGCCTACAATGAGCAGTTCTTC. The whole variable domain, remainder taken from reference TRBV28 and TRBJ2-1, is DVKVTQSSRYLVKRTGEKVFLECVQDMDHENMFWYRQDPGLGLRLIYFSYDVKMKEKGDIPEGYSVSREKKERFSLILESASTNQTSMYLCASSLGRTSAAYNEQFFGPGTRLTVL.

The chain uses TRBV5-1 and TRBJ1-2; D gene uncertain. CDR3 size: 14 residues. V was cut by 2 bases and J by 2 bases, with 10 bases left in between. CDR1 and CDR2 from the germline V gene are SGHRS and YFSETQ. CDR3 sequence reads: CASSFRTLNYGYTF. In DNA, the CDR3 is TGCGCCAGCAGCTTTAGGACCCTGAACTATGGCTACACCTTC. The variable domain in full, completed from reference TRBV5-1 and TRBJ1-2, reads KAGVTQTPRYLIKTRGQQVTLSCSPISGHRSVSWYQQTPGQGLQFLFEYFSETQRNKGNFPGRFSGRQFSNSRSEMNVSTLELGDSALYLCASSFRTLNYGYTFGSGTRLTVV.

CDR3 residues: CARGRQGLNEQFF. In DNA, the CDR3 is TGTGCCAGAGGAAGACAGGGGCTGAATGAGCAGTTCTTC. The genes are TRBV2 and TRBJ2-1; 8 bases match TRBD1. This CDR3 is 13 amino acids long. Germline V lookup: CDR1 SNHLY, CDR2 FYNNEI. Trimming took 9 bases from V and 7 from J; bases not matched to a gene: 8.

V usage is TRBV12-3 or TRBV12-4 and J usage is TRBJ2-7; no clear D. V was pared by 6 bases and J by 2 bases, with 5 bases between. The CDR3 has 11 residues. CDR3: CASSPAYEQYF. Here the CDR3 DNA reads TGTGCCAGCAGCCCAGCCTACGAGCAGTACTTC.

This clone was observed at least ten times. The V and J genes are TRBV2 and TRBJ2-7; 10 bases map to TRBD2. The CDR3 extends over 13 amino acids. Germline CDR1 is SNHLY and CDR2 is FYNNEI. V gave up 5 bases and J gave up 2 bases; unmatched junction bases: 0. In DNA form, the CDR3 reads TGTGCCAGCAGTAGCGGGAGGGCCTACGAGCAGTACTTC. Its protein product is CASSSGRAYEQYF.

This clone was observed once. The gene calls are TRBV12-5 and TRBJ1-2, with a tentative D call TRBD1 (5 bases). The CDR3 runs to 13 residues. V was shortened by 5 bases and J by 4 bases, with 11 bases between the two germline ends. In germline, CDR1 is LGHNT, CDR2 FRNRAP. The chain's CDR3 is CASGQGVSYGYTF. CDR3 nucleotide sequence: TGTGCTAGTGGTCAAGGGGTGAGCTATGGCTACACCTTC. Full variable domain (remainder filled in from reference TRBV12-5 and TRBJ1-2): DARVTQTPRHKVTEMGQEVTMRCQPILGHNTVFWYRQTMMQGLELLAYFRNRAPLDDSGMPKDRFSAEMPDATLATLKIQPSEPRDSAVYFCASGQGVSYGYTFGSGTRLTVV.

The CDR3 is CASSPPYEQYF. In nucleotides, the CDR3 is TGTGCCAGTAGTCCCCCGTACGAGCAGTACTTC. The V gene is TRBV19, the J gene TRBJ2-7; the D is unclear. The germline V gene encodes CDR1 LNHDA and CDR2 SQIVND (reference sequence). The V end lost 5 bases, the J end lost 4 bases, and 6 bases lay between the germline ends. The CDR3 length is 11 residues.

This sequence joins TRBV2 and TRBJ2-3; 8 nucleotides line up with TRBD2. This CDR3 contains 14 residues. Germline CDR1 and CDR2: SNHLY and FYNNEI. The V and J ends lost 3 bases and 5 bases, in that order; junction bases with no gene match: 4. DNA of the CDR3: TGTGCCAGCAGTGATGCGGGAGGCGAAGATACGCAGTATTTT. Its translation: CASSDAGGEDTQYF.

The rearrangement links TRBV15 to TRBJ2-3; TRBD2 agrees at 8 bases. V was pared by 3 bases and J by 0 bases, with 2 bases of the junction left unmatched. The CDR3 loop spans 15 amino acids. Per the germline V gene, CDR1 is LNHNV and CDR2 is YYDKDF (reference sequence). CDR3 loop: CATSRTSASTDTQYF. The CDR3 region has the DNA TGTGCCACCAGCAGGACTAGCGCTAGCACAGATACGCAGTATTTT. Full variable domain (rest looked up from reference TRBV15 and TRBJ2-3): DAMVIQNPRYQVTQFGKPVTLSCSQTLNHNVMYWYQQKSSQAPKLLFHYYDKDFNNEADTPDNFQSRRPNTSFCFLDIRSPGLGDTAMYLCATSRTSASTDTQYFGPGTRLTVL.

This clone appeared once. In nucleotides, the CDR3 is TGTGCCAGCAGCGCAGGACAGTCTTATGGCTACACCTTC. Translated, it gives CASSAGQSYGYTF. This chain connects TRBV6-5 to TRBJ1-2, with a tentative D call TRBD1 (6 bases). Per the germline V gene, CDR1 is MNHEY and CDR2 is SVGAGI. There are 13 residues in the CDR3. The V gene lost 6 bases and the J gene lost 5 bases, with 13 bases spanning the gap.

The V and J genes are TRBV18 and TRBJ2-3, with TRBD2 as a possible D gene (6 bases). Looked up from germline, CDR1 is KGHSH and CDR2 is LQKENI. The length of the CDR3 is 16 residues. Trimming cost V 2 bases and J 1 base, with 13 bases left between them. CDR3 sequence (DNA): TGTGCCAGCTCACCATCTATGCCTAGCGGCACAGATACGCAGTATTTT. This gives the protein CASSPSMPSGTDTQYF.

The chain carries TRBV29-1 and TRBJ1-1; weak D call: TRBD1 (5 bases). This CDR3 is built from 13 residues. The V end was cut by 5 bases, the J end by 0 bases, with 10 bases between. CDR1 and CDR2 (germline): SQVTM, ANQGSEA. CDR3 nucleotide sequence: TGCAGCGTTTCTACAGGACTGAACACTGAAGCTTTCTTT. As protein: CSVSTGLNTEAFF.